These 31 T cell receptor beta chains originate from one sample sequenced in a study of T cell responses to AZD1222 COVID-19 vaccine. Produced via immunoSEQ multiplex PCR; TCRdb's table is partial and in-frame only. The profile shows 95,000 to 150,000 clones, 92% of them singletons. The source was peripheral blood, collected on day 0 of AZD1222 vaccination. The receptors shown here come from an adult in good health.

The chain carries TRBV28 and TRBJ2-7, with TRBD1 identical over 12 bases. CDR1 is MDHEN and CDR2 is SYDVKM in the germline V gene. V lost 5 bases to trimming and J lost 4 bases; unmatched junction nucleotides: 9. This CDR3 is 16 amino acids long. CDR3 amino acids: CASSPGQGALRYEQYF. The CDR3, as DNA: TGTGCCAGCAGTCCGGGACAGGGGGCCTTAAGGTACGAGCAGTACTTC.

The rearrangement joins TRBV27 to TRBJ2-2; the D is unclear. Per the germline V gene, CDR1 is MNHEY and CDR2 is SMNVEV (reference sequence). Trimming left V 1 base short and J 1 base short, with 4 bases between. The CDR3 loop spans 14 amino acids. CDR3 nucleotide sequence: TGTGCCAGCAGTTTATGGCAGAACACCGGGGAGCTGTTTTTT. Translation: CASSLWQNTGELFF.

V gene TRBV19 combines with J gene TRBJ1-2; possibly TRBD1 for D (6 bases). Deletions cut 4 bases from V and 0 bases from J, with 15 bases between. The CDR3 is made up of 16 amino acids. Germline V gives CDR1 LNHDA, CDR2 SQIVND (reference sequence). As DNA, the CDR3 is TGTGCCAGTAGTACGTATGCGGACAGACCTAACTATGGCTACACCTTC. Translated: CASSTYADRPNYGYTF.

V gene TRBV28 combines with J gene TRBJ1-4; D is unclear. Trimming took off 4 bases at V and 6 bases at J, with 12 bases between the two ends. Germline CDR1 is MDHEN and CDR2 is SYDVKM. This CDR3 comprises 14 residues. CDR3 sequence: CASSSRSWDEKLFF. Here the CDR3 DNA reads TGTGCCAGCAGTTCCCGTAGTTGGGATGAAAAACTGTTTTTT.

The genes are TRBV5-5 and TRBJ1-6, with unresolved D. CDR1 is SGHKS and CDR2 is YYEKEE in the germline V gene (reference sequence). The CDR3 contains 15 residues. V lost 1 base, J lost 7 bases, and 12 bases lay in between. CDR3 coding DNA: TGTGCCAGCAGCTTGAAGTCGCTTTGGAATTCACCCCTCCACTTT. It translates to CASSLKSLWNSPLHF. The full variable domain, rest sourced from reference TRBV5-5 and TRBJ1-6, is DAGVTQSPTHLIKTRGQQVTLRCSPISGHKSVSWYQQVLGQGPQFIFQYYEKEERGRGNFPDRFSARQFPNYSSELNVNALLLGDSALYLCASSLKSLWNSPLHFGNGTRLTVT.

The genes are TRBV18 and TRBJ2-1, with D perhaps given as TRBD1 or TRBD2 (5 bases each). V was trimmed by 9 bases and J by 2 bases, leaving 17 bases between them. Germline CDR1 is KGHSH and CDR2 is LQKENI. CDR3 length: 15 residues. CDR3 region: CASRLGEKAYNEQFF. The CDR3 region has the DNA TGTGCCAGTAGGTTGGGGGAGAAGGCCTACAATGAGCAGTTCTTC.

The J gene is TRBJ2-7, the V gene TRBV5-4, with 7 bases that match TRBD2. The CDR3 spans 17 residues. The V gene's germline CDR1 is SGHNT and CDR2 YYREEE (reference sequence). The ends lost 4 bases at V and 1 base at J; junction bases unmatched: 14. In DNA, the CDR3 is TGTGCCAGCAGCGCGAAGGCCCGGACTAGTTTATCCTACGAGCAGTACTTC. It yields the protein CASSAKARTSLSYEQYF.

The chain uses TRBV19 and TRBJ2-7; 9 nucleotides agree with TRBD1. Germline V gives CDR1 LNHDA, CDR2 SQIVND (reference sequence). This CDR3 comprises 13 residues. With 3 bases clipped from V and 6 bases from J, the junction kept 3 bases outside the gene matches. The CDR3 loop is CASSMGQGREQYF. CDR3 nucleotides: TGTGCCAGTAGTATGGGACAGGGACGCGAGCAGTACTTC.

Here the CDR3 DNA reads TGTGCCAGCAGATTTACCGGGACAGGGTATGGCTACACCTTC. Translating gives CASRFTGTGYGYTF. The rearrangement uses TRBV28 and TRBJ1-2, with 9 bases matching TRBD1. The CDR3 is 14 amino acids. V shed 6 bases and J 5 bases; nucleotides not matched to a gene: 7. Germline assignment: CDR1 MDHEN and CDR2 SYDVKM.

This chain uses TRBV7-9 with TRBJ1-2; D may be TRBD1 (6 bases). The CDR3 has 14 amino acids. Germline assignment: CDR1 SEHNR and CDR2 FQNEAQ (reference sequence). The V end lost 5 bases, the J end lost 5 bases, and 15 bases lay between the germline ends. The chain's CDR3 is CASSIRTEIYGYTF. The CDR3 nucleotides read TGTGCCAGCAGCATACGGACAGAAATATATGGCTACACCTTC.

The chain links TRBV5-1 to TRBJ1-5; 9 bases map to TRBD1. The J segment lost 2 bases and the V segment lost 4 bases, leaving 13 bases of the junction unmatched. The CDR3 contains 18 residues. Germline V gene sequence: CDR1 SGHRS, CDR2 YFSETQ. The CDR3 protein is CASSPSRDRARGNQPQHF. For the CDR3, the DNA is TGCGCCAGCAGCCCGTCCCGGGACAGGGCCCGGGGCAATCAGCCCCAGCATTTT.

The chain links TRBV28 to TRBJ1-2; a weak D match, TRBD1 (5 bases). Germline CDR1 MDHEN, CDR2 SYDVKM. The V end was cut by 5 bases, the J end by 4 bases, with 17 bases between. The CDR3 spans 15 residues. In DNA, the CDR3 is TGTGCCAGCAGTGGTTCGACAGCCCGCACCTATGGCTACACCTTC. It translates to CASSGSTARTYGYTF.

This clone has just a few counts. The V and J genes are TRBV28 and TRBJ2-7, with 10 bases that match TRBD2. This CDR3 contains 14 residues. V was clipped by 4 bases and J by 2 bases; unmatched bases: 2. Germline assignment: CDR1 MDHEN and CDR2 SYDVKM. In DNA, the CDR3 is TGTGCCAGCAGTTGGACTAGCGGCGCCTACGAGCAGTACTTC. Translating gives CASSWTSGAYEQYF. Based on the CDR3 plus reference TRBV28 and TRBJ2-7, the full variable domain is DVKVTQSSRYLVKRTGEKVFLECVQDMDHENMFWYRQDPGLGLRLIYFSYDVKMKEKGDIPEGYSVSREKKERFSLILESASTNQTSMYLCASSWTSGAYEQYFGPGTRLTVT.

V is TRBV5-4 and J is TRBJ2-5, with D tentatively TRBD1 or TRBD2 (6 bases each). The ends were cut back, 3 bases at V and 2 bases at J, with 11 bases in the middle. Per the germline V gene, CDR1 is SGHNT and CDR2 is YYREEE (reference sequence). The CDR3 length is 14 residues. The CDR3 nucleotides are TGTGCCAGCAGCTCGAGGGGGGAACAAGAGACCCAGTACTTC. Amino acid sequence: CASSSRGEQETQYF.

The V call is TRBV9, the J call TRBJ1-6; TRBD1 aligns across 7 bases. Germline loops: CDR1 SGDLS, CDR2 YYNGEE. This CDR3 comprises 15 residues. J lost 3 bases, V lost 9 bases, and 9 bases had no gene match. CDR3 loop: CATAPGGGYNSPLHF. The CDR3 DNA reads TGTGCCACCGCACCAGGGGGAGGCTATAATTCACCCCTCCACTTT.

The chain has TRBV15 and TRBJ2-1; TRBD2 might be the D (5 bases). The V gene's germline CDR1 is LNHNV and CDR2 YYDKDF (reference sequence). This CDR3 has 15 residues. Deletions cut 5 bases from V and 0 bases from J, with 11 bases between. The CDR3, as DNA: TGTGCCACCAGCCCGGGATTCAACTCCTACAATGAGCAGTTCTTC. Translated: CATSPGFNSYNEQFF.

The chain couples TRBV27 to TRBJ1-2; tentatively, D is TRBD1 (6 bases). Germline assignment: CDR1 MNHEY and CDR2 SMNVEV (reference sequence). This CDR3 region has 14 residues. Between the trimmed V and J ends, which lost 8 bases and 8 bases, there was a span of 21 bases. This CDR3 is CASAGGSVSFGYTF. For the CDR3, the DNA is TGTGCCAGCGCGGGGGGCAGTGTTTCTTTCGGCTACACCTTC.

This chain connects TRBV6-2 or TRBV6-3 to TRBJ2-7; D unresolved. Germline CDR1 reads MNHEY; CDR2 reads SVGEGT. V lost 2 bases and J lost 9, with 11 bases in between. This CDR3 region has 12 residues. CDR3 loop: CASSYGIPRQYF. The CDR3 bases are TGTGCCAGCAGTTACGGGATCCCCCGGCAGTACTTC.

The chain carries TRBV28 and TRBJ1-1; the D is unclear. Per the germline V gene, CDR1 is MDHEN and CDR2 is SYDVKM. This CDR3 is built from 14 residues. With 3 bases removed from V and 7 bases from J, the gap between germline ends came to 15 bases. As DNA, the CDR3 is TGTGCCAGCAGTTTCGCTGACTTGTCCATTGAAGCTTTCTTT. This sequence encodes CASSFADLSIEAFF.

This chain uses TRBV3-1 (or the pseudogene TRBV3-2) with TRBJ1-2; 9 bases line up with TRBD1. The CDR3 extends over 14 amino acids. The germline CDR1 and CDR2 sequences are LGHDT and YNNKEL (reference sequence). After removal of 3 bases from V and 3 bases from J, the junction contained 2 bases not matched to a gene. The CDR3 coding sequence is TGTGCCAGCAGCCAGAGGGACAGGGACTATGGCTACACCTTC. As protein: CASSQRDRDYGYTF.

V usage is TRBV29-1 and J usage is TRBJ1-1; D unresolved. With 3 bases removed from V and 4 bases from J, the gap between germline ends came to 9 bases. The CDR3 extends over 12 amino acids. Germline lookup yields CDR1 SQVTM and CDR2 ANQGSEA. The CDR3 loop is CSVERSSTEAFF. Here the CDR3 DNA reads TGCAGCGTTGAGCGGAGTAGCACTGAAGCTTTCTTT.

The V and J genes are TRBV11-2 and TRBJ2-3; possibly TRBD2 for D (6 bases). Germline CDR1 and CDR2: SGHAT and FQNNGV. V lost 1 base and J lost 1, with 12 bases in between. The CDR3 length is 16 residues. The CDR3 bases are TGTGCCAGCAGCTTAGTAGCGGTGATGGGCACAGATACGCAGTATTTT. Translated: CASSLVAVMGTDTQYF.

The CDR3 DNA is TGTGCCATCAGTGAGTCTTGGGGCCAAGAGACCCAGTACTTC. This encodes CAISESWGQETQYF. The genes are TRBV10-3 and TRBJ2-5; D is ambiguous. Germline V CDR1 and CDR2: ENHRY, SYGVKD. This CDR3 region has 14 residues. The V gene lost 0 bases and the J gene lost 1 base, with 6 bases spanning the gap.

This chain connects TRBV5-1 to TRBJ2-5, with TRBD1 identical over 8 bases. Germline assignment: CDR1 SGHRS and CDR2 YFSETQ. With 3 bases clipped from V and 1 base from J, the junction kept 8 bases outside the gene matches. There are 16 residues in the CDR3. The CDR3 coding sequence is TGCGCCAGCAGCTGGGGGACAGGAAATAGCCAAGAGACCCAGTACTTC. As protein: CASSWGTGNSQETQYF.

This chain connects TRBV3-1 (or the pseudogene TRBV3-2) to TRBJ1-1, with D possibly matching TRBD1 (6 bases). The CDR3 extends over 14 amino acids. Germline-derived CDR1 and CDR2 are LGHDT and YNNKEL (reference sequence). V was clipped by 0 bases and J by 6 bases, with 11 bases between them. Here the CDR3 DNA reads TGTGCCAGCAGCCAAGATTGGGGGCGGCCTGAAGCTTTCTTT. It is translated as CASSQDWGRPEAFF.

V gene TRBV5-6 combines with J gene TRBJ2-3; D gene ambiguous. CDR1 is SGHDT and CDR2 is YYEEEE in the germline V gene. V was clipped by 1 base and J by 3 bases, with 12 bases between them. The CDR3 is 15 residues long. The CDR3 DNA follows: TGTGCCAGCAGCTTGCCCGGTTCTAGAACAGATACGCAGTATTTT. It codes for CASSLPGSRTDTQYF.

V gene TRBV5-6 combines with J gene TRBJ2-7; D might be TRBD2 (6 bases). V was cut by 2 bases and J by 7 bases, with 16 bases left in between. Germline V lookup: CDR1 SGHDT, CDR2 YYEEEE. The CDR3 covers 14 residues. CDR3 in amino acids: CASSFFGGTGEQYF. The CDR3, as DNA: TGTGCCAGCAGCTTCTTTGGCGGGACGGGGGAGCAGTACTTC. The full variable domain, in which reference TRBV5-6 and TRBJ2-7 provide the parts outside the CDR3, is DAGVTQSPTHLIKTRGQQVTLRCSPKSGHDTVSWYQQALGQGPQFIFQYYEEEERQRGNFPDRFSGHQFPNYSSELNVNALLLGDSALYLCASSFFGGTGEQYFGPGTRLTVT.

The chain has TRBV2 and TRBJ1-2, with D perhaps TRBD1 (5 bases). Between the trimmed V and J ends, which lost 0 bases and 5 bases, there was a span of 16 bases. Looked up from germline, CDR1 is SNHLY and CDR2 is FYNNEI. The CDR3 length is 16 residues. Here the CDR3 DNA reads TGTGCCAGCAGTGAAGCCGGCCGGGGCGCCGGGTATGGCTACACCTTC. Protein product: CASSEAGRGAGYGYTF.

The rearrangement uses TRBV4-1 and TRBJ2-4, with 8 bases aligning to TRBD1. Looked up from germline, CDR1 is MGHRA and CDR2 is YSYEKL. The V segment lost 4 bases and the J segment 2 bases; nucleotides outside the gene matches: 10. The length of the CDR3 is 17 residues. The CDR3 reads CASSPHVGQGTKNIQYF. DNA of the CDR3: TGCGCCAGCAGCCCCCACGTCGGACAGGGCACCAAAAACATTCAGTACTTC.

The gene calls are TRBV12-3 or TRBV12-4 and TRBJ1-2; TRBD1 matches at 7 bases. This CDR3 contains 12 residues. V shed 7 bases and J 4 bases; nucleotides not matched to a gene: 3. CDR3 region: CASKGASYGYTF. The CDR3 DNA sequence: TGTGCCAGCAAGGGGGCGAGCTATGGCTACACCTTC.

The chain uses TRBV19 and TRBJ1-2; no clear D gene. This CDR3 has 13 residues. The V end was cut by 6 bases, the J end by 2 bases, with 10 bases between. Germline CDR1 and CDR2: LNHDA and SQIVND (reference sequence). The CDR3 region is CASSGTRNYGYTF. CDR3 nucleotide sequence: TGTGCCAGTAGCGGTACAAGAAACTATGGCTACACCTTC.